Following are 18 T cell receptor beta chains from one sample sequenced in a study of blood T cell repertoires in COVID-19. Assay used: immunoSEQ multiplex PCR; TCRdb lists only in-frame clones, some missing. The sample has 200,000 to 300,000 clones, about nine tenths seen once; the top ten hold 6% to 9%. Sequenced input: peripheral blood. These receptor sequences come from a man in his sixties who had recovered from COVID-19.

The chain joins TRBV5-1 to TRBJ1-2; the D is unclear. The CDR3 consists of 13 residues. Trimming removed 5 bases at V and 5 bases at J, with 13 bases between. Germline V gives CDR1 SGHRS, CDR2 YFSETQ. The CDR3 sequence: CASSPTASYGYTF. The CDR3 nucleotides read TGCGCCAGCAGTCCGACTGCTTCATATGGCTACACCTTC.

The chain joins TRBV28 to TRBJ2-1, with D possibly being TRBD2 (6 bases). CDR3 length: 12 residues. V was cut by 5 bases and J by 15 bases, with 17 bases left in between. Germline CDR1 is MDHEN and CDR2 is SYDVKM. This chain's CDR3 is CASSPRTAGGFF. The CDR3 nucleotides read TGTGCCAGCAGTCCCCGGACTGCCGGGGGGTTCTTC. Looking up the rest from reference TRBV28 and TRBJ2-1 gives the full variable domain: DVKVTQSSRYLVKRTGEKVFLECVQDMDHENMFWYRQDPGLGLRLIYFSYDVKMKEKGDIPEGYSVSREKKERFSLILESASTNQTSMYLCASSPRTAGGFFGPGTRLTVL.

The gene calls are TRBV6-1 and TRBJ2-7; D possibly corresponds to TRBD1 (7 bases). The ends were cut back, 3 bases at V and 4 bases at J, with 10 bases in the middle. Germline CDR1 reads MNHNS; CDR2 reads SASEGT. The CDR3 covers 13 residues. Here the CDR3 DNA reads TGTGCCAGCAGTGAGACAGGGAGGTACGAGCAGTACGTC. It specifies CASSETGRYEQYV.

This clone was picked up a small number of times. This chain uses TRBV27 with TRBJ1-6; D might be TRBD1 (5 bases). This CDR3 has 14 amino acids. V lost 5 bases and J 12 bases, leaving 17 bases between the germline ends. The germline gives CDR1 MNHEY, CDR2 SMNVEV (reference sequence). The CDR3 here is CASSIETGRGPLHF. The DNA of the CDR3 is TGTGCCAGCAGTATTGAAACGGGGAGGGGACCCCTCCACTTT.

The rearrangement links TRBV5-1 to TRBJ1-2, with 9 bases identical to TRBD1. The CDR3 totals 13 residues. Germline CDR1 reads SGHRS; CDR2 reads YFSETQ. V dropped 4 bases and J dropped 4; count of bases not matched to a gene: 2. CDR3 sequence (DNA): TGCGCCAGCAGCGGGACAGGGCCCTATGGCTACACCTTC. Amino acid sequence: CASSGTGPYGYTF. The whole variable domain, filled in from reference TRBV5-1 and TRBJ1-2, reads KAGVTQTPRYLIKTRGQQVTLSCSPISGHRSVSWYQQTPGQGLQFLFEYFSETQRNKGNFPGRFSGRQFSNSRSEMNVSTLELGDSALYLCASSGTGPYGYTFGSGTRLTVV.

In nucleotides, the CDR3 is TGTGCCACCAGTGCCCAGACAGGTTCCTACAATGAGCAGTTCTTC. Translating gives CATSAQTGSYNEQFF. This sequence joins TRBV24-1 and TRBJ2-1; a weak D match, TRBD1 (6 bases). This CDR3 is 15 amino acids long. V gave up 5 bases and J gave up 1 base, with 11 bases separating them. Germline V gene data show CDR1 as KGHDR and CDR2 as SFDVKD.

V and J are TRBV27 and TRBJ1-2; 7 positions match TRBD1. Germline loops: CDR1 MNHEY, CDR2 SMNVEV (reference sequence). The CDR3 has 14 amino acids. V trimming: 2 bases; J trimming: 4 bases; junction bases outside the gene matches: 4. Written as DNA, the CDR3 is TGTGCCAGCAGTTTAGACAGGGTTGGCTATGGCTACACCTTC. It encodes CASSLDRVGYGYTF.

The V gene is TRBV9, the J gene TRBJ1-1; D not certain. Germline V gene lookup returns CDR1 SGDLS and CDR2 YYNGEE. Trimming removed 3 bases from V and 6 bases from J, with 3 bases in between. There are 10 residues in the CDR3. The CDR3 nucleotides are TGTGCCAGCAGCGGAGCTGAAGCTTTCTTT. Translated: CASSGAEAFF.

The chain joins TRBV6-5 to TRBJ1-6, with D tentatively TRBD1 (6 bases). CDR1 is MNHEY, CDR2 SVGAGI, per germline. CDR3 length: 13 amino acids. Trimming shortened V by 5 bases and J by 7 bases, and 9 bases separated the two germline ends. As DNA, the CDR3 is TGTGCCAGCAGTAGGACAGAGAATTCACCCCTCCACTTT. As protein: CASSRTENSPLHF.

The V and J genes are TRBV9 and TRBJ2-7, with a weak D call TRBD2 (6 bases). Between the trimmed V and J ends, which lost 0 bases and 0 bases, there was a span of 13 bases. The CDR3 loop spans 16 amino acids. Germline V gene sequence: CDR1 SGDLS, CDR2 YYNGEE. CDR3 sequence: CASSVDAAGFSYEQYF. The CDR3 DNA reads TGTGCCAGCAGCGTAGACGCGGCGGGGTTCTCCTACGAGCAGTACTTC. Using reference TRBV9 and TRBJ2-7 for the parts outside the CDR3, the full variable domain is DSGVTQTPKHLITATGQRVTLRCSPRSGDLSVYWYQQSLDQGLQFLIQYYNGEERAKGNILERFSAQQFPDLHSELNLSSLELGDSALYFCASSVDAAGFSYEQYFGPGTRLTVT.

The V call is TRBV24-1, the J call TRBJ1-3; possible D gene TRBD1, 5 bases. Looked up from germline, CDR1 is KGHDR and CDR2 is SFDVKD. This CDR3 contains 15 residues. V lost 3 bases and J 0 bases, leaving 8 bases between the germline ends. In nucleotides, the CDR3 is TGTGCCACCAGTGATCAGGGCTCCTCTGGAAACACCATATATTTT. This encodes CATSDQGSSGNTIYF.

The V call is TRBV7-6, the J call TRBJ2-5, with 8 bases that match TRBD1. This CDR3 comprises 16 residues. Germline CDR1 and CDR2: SGHVS and FNYEAQ. V shed 4 bases and J 5 bases; nucleotides not matched to a gene: 12. CDR3 in DNA: TGTGCCAGCAGCTCCGAGGGACAGGACTATCGGGAGACCCAGTACTTC. The encoded protein is CASSSEGQDYRETQYF.

On this clone itself: The germline gene is not matched at one end of the junction; a read error may be the cause. This sequence joins TRBV7-2 and TRBJ2-5; 7 bases line up with TRBD1. This CDR3 region has 14 residues. From germline, CDR1 is SGHTA and CDR2 FQGNSA. Written as DNA, the CDR3 is TGTGCCAGCAGCCCAGGACAGGTCCAAGAGGCCCAGTACTTC. Protein product: CASSPGQVQEAQYF.

V usage is TRBV14 and J usage is TRBJ1-1; unclear D gene. Trimming left V 1 base short and J 9 bases short, with 15 bases between. Germline lookup yields CDR1 SGHDN and CDR2 FVKESK. The CDR3 contains 14 residues. The CDR3 spells CASSQVFTGGKAFF. The CDR3 DNA is TGTGCCAGCAGCCAAGTTTTCACTGGAGGGAAAGCTTTCTTT.

V is TRBV4-1 and J is TRBJ2-1; 7 bases line up with TRBD1. Germline V lookup: CDR1 MGHRA, CDR2 YSYEKL. With 1 base clipped from V and 8 bases from J, the junction kept 11 bases outside the gene matches. CDR3 length: 16 residues. CDR3 nucleotide sequence: TGCGCCAGCAGCCAAGTCAGCACAGGGGTCATCTATGAGCAGTTCTTC. Its protein is CASSQVSTGVIYEQFF.

This rearrangement joins TRBV3-1 (or the pseudogene TRBV3-2) to TRBJ1-2; 8 bases agree with TRBD1. V was pared by 3 bases and J by 4 bases, with 7 bases of the junction left unmatched. Germline loops: CDR1 LGHDT, CDR2 YNNKEL (reference sequence). The CDR3 runs 15 residues. The CDR3 DNA is TGTGCCAGCAGCCAGAGCCCGGGACAGGCCTATGGCTACACCTTC. Amino acids: CASSQSPGQAYGYTF.

The rearrangement joins TRBV2 to TRBJ1-2; 9 bases line up with TRBD1. Germline CDR1 and CDR2: SNHLY and FYNNEI. After removal of 8 bases from V and 7 bases from J, the junction contained 11 bases not matched to a gene. There are 14 residues in the CDR3. The CDR3 coding sequence is TGTGCCAGCGGACCCGGGACAGGGAGAGTTGGCTACACCTTC. It codes for CASGPGTGRVGYTF.

This chain links TRBV6-6 with TRBJ1-1; D gene ambiguous. With 2 bases removed from V and 10 bases from J, the gap between germline ends came to 11 bases. The germline CDR1 and CDR2 sequences are MNHNY and SVGAGI (reference sequence). This CDR3 has 12 amino acids. CDR3 region: CASSYELFGAFF. The CDR3, as DNA: TGTGCCAGCAGTTACGAGCTTTTTGGAGCTTTCTTT.